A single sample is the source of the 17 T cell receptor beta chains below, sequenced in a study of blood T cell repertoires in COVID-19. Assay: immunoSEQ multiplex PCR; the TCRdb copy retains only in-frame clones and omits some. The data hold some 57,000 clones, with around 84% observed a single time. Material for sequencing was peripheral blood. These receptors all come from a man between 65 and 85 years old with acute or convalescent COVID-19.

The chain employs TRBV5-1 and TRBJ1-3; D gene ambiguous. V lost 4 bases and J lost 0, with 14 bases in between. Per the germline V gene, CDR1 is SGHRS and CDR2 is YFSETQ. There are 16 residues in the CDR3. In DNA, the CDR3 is TGCGCCAGCAGCCCACCCGATCTGGCCTCTGGAAACACCATATATTTT. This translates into CASSPPDLASGNTIYF. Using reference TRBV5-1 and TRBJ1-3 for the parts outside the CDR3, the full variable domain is KAGVTQTPRYLIKTRGQQVTLSCSPISGHRSVSWYQQTPGQGLQFLFEYFSETQRNKGNFPGRFSGRQFSNSRSEMNVSTLELGDSALYLCASSPPDLASGNTIYFGEGSWLTVV.

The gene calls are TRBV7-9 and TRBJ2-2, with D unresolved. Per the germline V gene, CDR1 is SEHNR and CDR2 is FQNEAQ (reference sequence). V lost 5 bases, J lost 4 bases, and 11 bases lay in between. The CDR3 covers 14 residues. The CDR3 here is CASSPLLGTGELFF. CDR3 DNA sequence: TGTGCCAGCAGCCCCCTACTTGGCACCGGGGAGCTGTTTTTT.

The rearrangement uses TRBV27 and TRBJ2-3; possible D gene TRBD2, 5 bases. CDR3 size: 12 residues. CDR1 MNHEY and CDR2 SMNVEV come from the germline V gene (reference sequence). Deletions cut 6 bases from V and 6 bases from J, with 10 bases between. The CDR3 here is CASREKRDTQYF. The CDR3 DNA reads TGTGCCAGCAGGGAAAAGCGGGATACGCAGTATTTT.

CDR3 bases: TGCAGCGTTCGAATATCAGGGATTGGGGAGCAGTACTTC. Translated: CSVRISGIGEQYF. The rearrangement joins TRBV29-1 to TRBJ2-7, with a possible D match to TRBD1 (5 bases). Deletions cut 5 bases from V and 7 bases from J, with 18 bases between. Germline V gene sequence: CDR1 SQVTM, CDR2 ANQGSEA. This CDR3 comprises 13 residues.

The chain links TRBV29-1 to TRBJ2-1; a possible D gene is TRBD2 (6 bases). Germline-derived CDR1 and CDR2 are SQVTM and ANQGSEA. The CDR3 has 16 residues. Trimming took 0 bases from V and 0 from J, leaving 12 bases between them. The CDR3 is CSVEDRAGSSYNEQFF. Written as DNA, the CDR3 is TGCAGCGTTGAAGACCGGGCGGGGAGCTCCTACAATGAGCAGTTCTTC.

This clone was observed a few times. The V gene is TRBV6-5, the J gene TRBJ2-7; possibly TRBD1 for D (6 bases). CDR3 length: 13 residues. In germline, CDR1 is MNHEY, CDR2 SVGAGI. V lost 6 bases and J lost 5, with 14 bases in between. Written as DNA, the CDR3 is TGTGCCAGCAGCCTTCAGGGGCGAGACGAGCAGTACTTC. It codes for CASSLQGRDEQYF.

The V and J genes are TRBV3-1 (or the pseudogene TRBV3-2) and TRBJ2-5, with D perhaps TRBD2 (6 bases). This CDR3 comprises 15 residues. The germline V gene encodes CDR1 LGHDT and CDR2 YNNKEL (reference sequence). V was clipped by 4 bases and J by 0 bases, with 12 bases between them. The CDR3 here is CASSPAEGYQETQYF. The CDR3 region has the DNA TGTGCCAGCAGCCCCGCGGAGGGTTACCAAGAGACCCAGTACTTC.

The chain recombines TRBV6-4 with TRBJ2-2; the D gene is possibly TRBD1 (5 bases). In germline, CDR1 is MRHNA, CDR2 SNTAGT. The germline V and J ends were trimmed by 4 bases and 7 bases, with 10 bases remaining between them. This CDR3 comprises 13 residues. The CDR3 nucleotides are TGTGCCAGCAGTGGTCAGGACAACGGGGAGCTGTTTTTT. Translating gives CASSGQDNGELFF.

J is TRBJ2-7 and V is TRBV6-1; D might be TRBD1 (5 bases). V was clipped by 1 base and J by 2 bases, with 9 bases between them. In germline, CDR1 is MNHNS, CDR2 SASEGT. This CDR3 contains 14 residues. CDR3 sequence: CASSEVGQTYEQYF. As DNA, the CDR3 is TGTGCCAGCAGTGAAGTGGGGCAGACCTACGAGCAGTACTTC.

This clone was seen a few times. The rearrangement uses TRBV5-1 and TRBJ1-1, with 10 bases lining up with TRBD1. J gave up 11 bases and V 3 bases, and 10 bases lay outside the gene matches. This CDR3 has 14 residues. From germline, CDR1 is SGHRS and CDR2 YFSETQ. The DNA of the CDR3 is TGCGCCAGCAGCTCATGGGACAGGGGAGACTACGCTTTCTTT. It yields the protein CASSSWDRGDYAFF.

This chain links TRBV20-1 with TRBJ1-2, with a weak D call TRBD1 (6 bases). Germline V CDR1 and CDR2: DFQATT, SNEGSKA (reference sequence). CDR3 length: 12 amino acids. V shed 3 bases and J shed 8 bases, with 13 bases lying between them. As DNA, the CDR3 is TGCAGTGCTAGTAGGGGGTCTGAGGGCTACACCTTC. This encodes CSASRGSEGYTF.

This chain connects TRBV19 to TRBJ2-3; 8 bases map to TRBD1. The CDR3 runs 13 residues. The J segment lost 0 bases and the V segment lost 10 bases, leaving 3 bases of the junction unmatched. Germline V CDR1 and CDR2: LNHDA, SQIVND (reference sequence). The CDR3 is CATRQGSTDTQYF. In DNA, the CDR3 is TGTGCCACCAGACAGGGGAGCACAGATACGCAGTATTTT.

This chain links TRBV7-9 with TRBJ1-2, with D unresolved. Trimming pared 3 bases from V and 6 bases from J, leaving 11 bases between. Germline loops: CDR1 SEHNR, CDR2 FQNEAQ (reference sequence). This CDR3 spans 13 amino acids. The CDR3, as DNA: TGTGCCAGCAGCTTCCGGATCGGGGATGGCTACACCTTC. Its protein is CASSFRIGDGYTF.

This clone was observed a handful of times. The CDR3 region is CASSLVAGNLNEQYF. In DNA form, the CDR3 reads TGCGCCAGCAGCTTGGTAGCAGGGAATCTAAACGAGCAGTACTTC. V gene TRBV5-1 combines with J gene TRBJ2-7, with D possibly matching TRBD1 (5 bases). There are 15 residues in the CDR3. From germline, CDR1 is SGHRS and CDR2 YFSETQ. V lost 0 bases and J lost 5, with 15 bases in between.

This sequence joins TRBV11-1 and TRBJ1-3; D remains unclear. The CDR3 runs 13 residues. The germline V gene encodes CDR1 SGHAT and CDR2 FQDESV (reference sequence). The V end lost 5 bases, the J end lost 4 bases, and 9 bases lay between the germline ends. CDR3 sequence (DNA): TGTGCCAGCAGCACGGGATCCGGAAACACCATATATTTT. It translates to CASSTGSGNTIYF.

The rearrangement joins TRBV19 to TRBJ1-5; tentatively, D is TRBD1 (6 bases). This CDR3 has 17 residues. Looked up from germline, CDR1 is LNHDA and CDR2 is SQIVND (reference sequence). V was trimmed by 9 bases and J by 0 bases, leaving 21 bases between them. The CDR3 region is CASKRTVGPYSNQPQHF. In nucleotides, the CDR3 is TGTGCCAGCAAACGGACAGTTGGCCCTTATAGCAATCAGCCCCAGCATTTT.

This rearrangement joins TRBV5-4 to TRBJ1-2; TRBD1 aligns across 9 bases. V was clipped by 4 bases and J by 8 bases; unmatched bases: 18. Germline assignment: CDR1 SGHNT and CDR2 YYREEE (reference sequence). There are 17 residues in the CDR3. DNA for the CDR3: TGTGCCAGCAGCGCCCCCGGGGTACAGGGGGCGCTTCGGGGCTACACCTTC. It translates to CASSAPGVQGALRGYTF.